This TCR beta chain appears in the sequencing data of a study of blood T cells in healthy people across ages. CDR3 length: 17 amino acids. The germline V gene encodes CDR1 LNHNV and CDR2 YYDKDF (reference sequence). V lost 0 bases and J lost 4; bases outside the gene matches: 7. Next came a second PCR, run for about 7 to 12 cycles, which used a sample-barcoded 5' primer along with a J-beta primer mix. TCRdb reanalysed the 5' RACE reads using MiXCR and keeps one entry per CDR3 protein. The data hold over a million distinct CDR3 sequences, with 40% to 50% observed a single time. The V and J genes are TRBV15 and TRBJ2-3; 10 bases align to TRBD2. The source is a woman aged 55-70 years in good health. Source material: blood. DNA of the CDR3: TGTGCCACCAGCAGAGACCAACCAAGCGGGAGGGCAGATACGCAGTATTTT. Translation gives CATSRDQPSGRADTQYF.